One and the same sample provided the 23 T cell receptor beta chains below, sequenced in a study of T cell responses to AZD1222 COVID-19 vaccine. Method: immunoSEQ multiplex PCR; TCRdb's copy keeps in-frame clones and lacks some. Of roughly 200,000 clones listed, around 88% are singletons. The input for sequencing was peripheral blood, taken on day 0 of AZD1222 vaccination. Every receptor here comes from an adult in good health.

This chain connects TRBV18 to TRBJ2-7; maybe TRBD1 (6 bases). The CDR3 consists of 14 residues. The germline gives CDR1 KGHSH, CDR2 LQKENI. Trimming removed 0 bases from V and 3 bases from J, with 9 bases in between. CDR3 sequence (DNA): TGTGCCAGCTCACCACCGACAGGAAGCTACGAGCAGTACTTC. Translating it yields CASSPPTGSYEQYF. The variable domain in full, completed from reference TRBV18 and TRBJ2-7, reads NAGVMQNPRHLVRRRGQEARLRCSPMKGHSHVYWYRQLPEEGLKFMVYLQKENIIDESGMPKERFSAEFPKEGPSILRIQQVVRGDSAAYFCASSPPTGSYEQYFGPGTRLTVT.

The chain is built from TRBV19 and TRBJ2-3; 9 bases agree with TRBD1. Per germline, CDR1 LNHDA and CDR2 SQIVND (reference sequence). V was clipped by 6 bases and J by 8 bases; unmatched bases: 12. This CDR3 spans 15 amino acids. The CDR3 region is CASRPTGGSSATQYF. Here the CDR3 DNA reads TGTGCCAGTAGGCCGACAGGGGGGTCATCAGCTACGCAGTATTTT.

The rearrangement uses TRBV5-5 and TRBJ1-6; D is uncertain. The CDR3 sequence is 14 residues long. V lost 1 base, J lost 8 bases, and 10 bases lay in between. Germline V gene sequence: CDR1 SGHKS, CDR2 YYEKEE (reference sequence). CDR3 in amino acids: CASSLLPPDSPLHF. The CDR3 coding sequence is TGTGCCAGCAGCTTGCTCCCTCCGGATTCACCCCTCCACTTT.

The chain recombines TRBV30 with TRBJ1-5, with a tentative D call TRBD1 (5 bases). This CDR3 has 17 residues. CDR1 and CDR2 from the germline V gene are GTSNPN and SVGIG (reference sequence). Trimming took 0 bases from V and 0 from J, leaving 15 bases between them. CDR3 in amino acids: CAWSVARDPYSNQPQHF. In nucleotides, the CDR3 is TGTGCCTGGAGTGTGGCCAGGGACCCTTATAGCAATCAGCCCCAGCATTTT.

The gene calls are TRBV6-5 and TRBJ1-1; a weak D match, TRBD1 (5 bases). Trimming took off 0 bases at V and 6 bases at J, with 8 bases between the two ends. This CDR3 comprises 13 residues. The V gene's germline CDR1 is MNHEY and CDR2 SVGAGI. CDR3 in DNA: TGTGCCAGCAGTTACTCTCAGGGACCTGAAGCTTTCTTT. It yields the protein CASSYSQGPEAFF.

The J gene is TRBJ2-3, the V gene TRBV3-1 (or the pseudogene TRBV3-2), with unresolved D. The CDR3 contains 14 residues. The germline gives CDR1 LGHDT, CDR2 YNNKEL (reference sequence). V gave up 1 base and J gave up 6 bases, with 11 bases separating them. The CDR3 spells CASSQGASEDTQYF. The CDR3 coding sequence is TGTGCCAGCAGCCAAGGGGCCAGCGAGGATACGCAGTATTTT.

The J gene is TRBJ1-1, the V gene TRBV11-2; 12 bases line up with TRBD1. CDR3 length: 14 residues. CDR1 and CDR2 from the germline V gene are SGHAT and FQNNGV. J was trimmed by 7 bases and V by 8 bases; bases with no gene match: 8. Here the CDR3 reads CASRGQGAHREAFF. CDR3 sequence (DNA): TGTGCCAGCCGGGGACAGGGGGCTCACCGTGAAGCTTTCTTT.

The genes are TRBV3-1 (or the pseudogene TRBV3-2) and TRBJ2-2; D may be TRBD1 or TRBD2 (5 bases each). This CDR3 comprises 14 residues. Germline loops: CDR1 LGHDT, CDR2 YNNKEL (reference sequence). V was pared by 3 bases and J by 2 bases, with 7 bases between. In nucleotides, the CDR3 is TGTGCCAGCAGCCAGGGGGTTAACACCGGGGAGCTGTTTTTT. Amino acid sequence: CASSQGVNTGELFF.

J is TRBJ2-7 and V is TRBV5-1; 12 bases map to TRBD2. Per germline, CDR1 SGHRS and CDR2 YFSETQ. Germline trimming cut 0 bases from V and 3 bases from J; bases unmatched to any gene: 4. The CDR3 is made up of 16 amino acids. CDR3 protein: CASSLGWTSGNYEQYF. CDR3 DNA sequence: TGCGCCAGCAGCTTGGGATGGACTAGCGGGAACTACGAGCAGTACTTC.

This clone was found a few times. The J gene is TRBJ1-2, the V gene TRBV2; no firm D call. CDR1 is SNHLY, CDR2 FYNNEI, per germline. The CDR3 runs 13 residues. Between the trimmed V and J ends, which lost 1 base and 6 bases, there was a span of 9 bases. The CDR3 region is CASSEVRVHGYTF. CDR3 bases: TGTGCCAGCAGTGAAGTTAGGGTACATGGCTACACCTTC.

The chain joins TRBV6-5 to TRBJ1-2, with 10 bases identical to TRBD1. Germline V lookup: CDR1 MNHEY, CDR2 SVGAGI. Unmatched junction bases numbered 9, after V lost 1 base and J lost 7 bases. The CDR3 is 16 residues long. The CDR3 sequence is CASSYFPGQGYFGYTF. In DNA, the CDR3 is TGTGCCAGCAGTTACTTTCCGGGACAGGGGTATTTTGGCTACACCTTC.

V is TRBV15 and J is TRBJ2-6; 7 bases are shared with TRBD1. V lost 1 base, J lost 0 bases, and 0 bases stayed unmatched. The length of the CDR3 is 16 residues. Germline CDR1 reads LNHNV; CDR2 reads YYDKDF (reference sequence). CDR3 sequence: CATSRGDSSGANVLTF. CDR3 DNA: TGTGCCACCAGCAGAGGGGACAGCTCTGGGGCCAACGTCCTGACTTTC.

This rearrangement joins TRBV30 to TRBJ1-5, with D unclear. V dropped 1 base and J dropped 0 bases, with 16 bases sitting between them. The CDR3 is 17 residues long. The germline V gene has CDR1 GTSNPN and CDR2 SVGIG (reference sequence). The CDR3 protein is CAWSASRSQNSNQPQHF. DNA of the CDR3: TGTGCCTGGAGTGCCTCTCGGTCCCAGAATAGCAATCAGCCCCAGCATTTT.

This clone has just a few counts. CDR3 nucleotides: TGTGCCAGCAGCGTAGCCCGAGGGAGGGGTGTGAACACTGAAGCTTTCTTT. This translates into CASSVARGRGVNTEAFF. The chain uses TRBV9 and TRBJ1-1; possibly TRBD1 for D (5 bases). The CDR3 sequence is 17 residues long. Trimming stripped 0 bases from V and 0 bases from J, with 15 bases between. Germline V gene data show CDR1 as SGDLS and CDR2 as YYNGEE.

The chain links TRBV11-1 to TRBJ1-1, with D unresolved. The V gene's germline CDR1 is SGHAT and CDR2 FQDESV (reference sequence). V was cut by 5 bases and J by 4 bases, with 8 bases left in between. The CDR3 is made up of 12 amino acids. CDR3 residues: CASSPRFTEAFF. CDR3 DNA sequence: TGTGCCAGCAGCCCCAGGTTCACTGAAGCTTTCTTT.

CDR3 region: CASSRQGAWNEQFF. As DNA, the CDR3 is TGTGCCAGCAGTAGACAGGGGGCCTGGAATGAGCAGTTCTTC. The rearrangement uses TRBV2 and TRBJ2-1; 10 nucleotides match TRBD1. The CDR3 covers 14 residues. Germline V gene lookup returns CDR1 SNHLY and CDR2 FYNNEI. After removal of 5 bases from V and 7 bases from J, the junction contained 5 bases not matched to a gene.

V usage is TRBV7-9 and J usage is TRBJ2-1, with unresolved D. Between the trimmed V and J ends, which lost 3 bases and 7 bases, there was a span of 13 bases. CDR1 and CDR2 (germline): SEHNR, FQNEAQ (reference sequence). This CDR3 has 14 amino acids. CDR3 residues: CASSLASDRNEQFF. The CDR3 DNA follows: TGTGCCAGCAGCTTGGCTTCCGATCGGAATGAGCAGTTCTTC.

The CDR3 is CASSVGPAGGSGELFF. DNA of the CDR3: TGTGCCAGCAGCGTAGGCCCGGCGGGGGGGTCCGGGGAGCTGTTTTTT. The V gene is TRBV9, the J gene TRBJ2-2; 9 bases fit TRBD2. Germline V lookup: CDR1 SGDLS, CDR2 YYNGEE. There are 16 residues in the CDR3. V lost 0 bases and J lost 6; bases outside the gene matches: 6.

The chain carries TRBV6-4 and TRBJ2-6; D might be TRBD2 (7 bases). Germline lookup yields CDR1 MRHNA and CDR2 SNTAGT. This CDR3 spans 17 amino acids. V shed 6 bases and J shed 2 bases, with 17 bases lying between them. Here the CDR3 DNA reads TGTGCCAGCAGCCTCCACGGGGGGCGAGCTGGGGCCAACGTCCTGACTTTC. Its protein is CASSLHGGRAGANVLTF.

The gene calls are TRBV4-1 and TRBJ1-4; D unresolved. Trimming stripped 4 bases from V and 0 bases from J, with 12 bases between. CDR3 length: 16 residues. CDR1 is MGHRA and CDR2 is YSYEKL in the germline V gene. The DNA of the CDR3 is TGCGCCAGCAGCCCGGGAGGTGGAGCAACTAATGAAAAACTGTTTTTT. Translation: CASSPGGGATNEKLFF.

The V call is TRBV7-2, the J call TRBJ1-1; TRBD1 matches 9 bases. V was pared by 7 bases and J by 5 bases, with 5 bases of the junction left unmatched. Looked up from germline, CDR1 is SGHTA and CDR2 is FQGNSA. The CDR3 totals 13 residues. CDR3 loop: CASTETGGTEAFF. The CDR3, as DNA: TGTGCCAGCACCGAGACAGGGGGGACTGAAGCTTTCTTT.

The chain combines TRBV19 with TRBJ1-6, with TRBD1 as a possible D gene (6 bases). Germline V gene lookup returns CDR1 LNHDA and CDR2 SQIVND (reference sequence). V was shortened by 3 bases and J by 6 bases, with 12 bases between the two germline ends. The CDR3 is 15 amino acids. CDR3 sequence (DNA): TGTGCCAGTAGTATGGAACAGGGAGTTAATTCACCCCTCCACTTT. Translated, it gives CASSMEQGVNSPLHF.

The rearrangement uses TRBV1 and TRBJ2-1; TRBD2, the table's D call, lacks a check against the DNA. TRBV1 is recorded as a pseudogene. The CDR3 has 19 residues. CDR3 bases: TGCACCAGCAGCCAAGGAGTACTAGCGGGGGGGCCGGGCTACAATGAGCAGTTCTTC. Amino acids: CTSSQGVLAGGPGYNEQFF.